A single sample is the source of the 5 T cell receptor beta chains below, sequenced in a study of vaccination effects on CD4 cells after COVID-19. The assay was immunoSEQ multiplex PCR, and TCRdb's table has in-frame clones only and misses some. The sample lists fewer than 80,000 clones, 74% seen once, with around 1.5% in the top ten. These receptors lack a known antigen. Using viral peptide pools, the ViraFEST assay grew out antigen-specific CD4+ T cells prior to sequencing. With more than nine days of culture completed, CD4+ T cells were isolated. Participants were vaccinated with two doses of either the BNT162b2 or mRNA-1273 vaccine. The sequenced sample was CD4+ T cells from PBMCs cultured with HCoV-229E spike peptides, obtained after COVID-19 vaccination. These TCRs come from a human donor who received a COVID-19 vaccine.

J is TRBJ1-5 and V is TRBV5-1; tentatively, D is TRBD1 (6 bases). The CDR3 spans 14 residues. CDR1 SGHRS and CDR2 YFSETQ come from the germline V gene. The ends were cut back, 4 bases at V and 3 bases at J, with 11 bases in the middle. The CDR3 reads CASSQGGNNQPQHF. In DNA, the CDR3 is TGCGCCAGCAGCCAAGGGGGGAACAATCAGCCCCAGCATTTT. Together with reference TRBV5-1 and TRBJ1-5, the CDR3 gives the full variable domain: KAGVTQTPRYLIKTRGQQVTLSCSPISGHRSVSWYQQTPGQGLQFLFEYFSETQRNKGNFPGRFSGRQFSNSRSEMNVSTLELGDSALYLCASSQGGNNQPQHFGDGTRLSIL.

This clone was recorded a few times. The rearrangement joins TRBV5-1 to TRBJ2-2; 8 bases fit TRBD1. With 3 bases clipped from V and 1 base from J, the junction kept 2 bases outside the gene matches. There are 15 residues in the CDR3. In germline, CDR1 is SGHRS, CDR2 YFSETQ. The CDR3 DNA reads as TGCGCCAGCAGCTCCGGGACAGGGAACACCGGGGAGCTGTTTTTT. This encodes CASSSGTGNTGELFF.

V usage is TRBV7-2 and J usage is TRBJ2-2; D may be TRBD1 (7 bases). The CDR3 runs to 15 residues. The V gene lost 5 bases and the J gene lost 0 bases, with 10 bases spanning the gap. Germline lookup yields CDR1 SGHTA and CDR2 FQGNSA. The DNA for the CDR3 is TGTGCCAGCAGCGGCGGGACAGCGAACACCGGGGAGCTGTTTTTT. Residues: CASSGGTANTGELFF.

A few counts support this clone. The chain combines TRBV6-2 or TRBV6-3 with TRBJ1-2; no firm D call. The CDR3 extends over 14 amino acids. V gave up 2 bases and J gave up 1 base, with 8 bases separating them. CDR1 MNHEY and CDR2 SVGEGT come from the germline V gene. In DNA form, the CDR3 reads TGTGCCAGCAGTTACCTTCCCTTTAACTATGGCTACACCTTC. Its protein is CASSYLPFNYGYTF.

V usage is TRBV10-2 and J usage is TRBJ1-1; unclear D gene. Germline CDR1 reads WSHSY; CDR2 reads SAAADI. The V and J ends lost 4 bases and 5 bases respectively, with 14 bases between them. The CDR3 is 14 residues long. The CDR3 region has the DNA TGCGCCAGCAGTGTTGGACGGGTGCAGACTGAAGCTTTCTTT. This gives the protein CASSVGRVQTEAFF.